The T cell receptor beta chain described here comes from a study of blood T cell repertoires in COVID-19. Looked up from germline, CDR1 is SGHNT and CDR2 is YYREEE (reference sequence). This CDR3 comprises 15 residues. Trimming pared 4 bases from V and 9 bases from J, leaving 17 bases between. The method was immunoSEQ multiplex PCR; TCRdb's version includes in-frame clones alone and lacks a portion of them. Of about 14,000 clones in the sample, 80% to 90% were seen once. The receptor was isolated from a woman aged 45-59 years with active or convalescent COVID-19. Sequencing was performed on peripheral blood. This rearrangement joins TRBV5-4 to TRBJ1-6; D is possibly TRBD1 (6 bases). For the CDR3, the DNA is TGTGCCAGCAGCCCACAGGGCTCCTGGGGTTCACCCCTCCACTTT. It is translated as CASSPQGSWGSPLHF.